Below, 28 T cell receptor beta chains from the same sample are listed, as sequenced in a study of patients and donors after allogeneic stem cell transplantation. TCRdb used MiXCR to reprocess the RT-PCR reads, holding one entry per CDR3 protein. This sample has 390,000 or so distinct CDR3 sequences, with approximately 16% found just once. Input material: blood, either unsorted or a sorted T cell fraction (not recorded which). The receptors derive from a human donor who was either an allogeneic HSCT recipient or a stem cell or donor lymphocyte infusion donor (not recorded which). It is not recorded whose cells these are; they may come from a transplant donor.

This clonotype was picked up many times. This chain links TRBV15 with TRBJ1-5; no definite D call. This CDR3 is 16 amino acids long. Trimming pared 0 bases from V and 2 bases from J, leaving 11 bases between. CDR1 is LNHNV and CDR2 is YYDKDF in the germline V gene (reference sequence). The CDR3 sequence: CATSRDFLVGNQPQHF. In nucleotides, the CDR3 is TGTGCCACCAGCAGAGATTTCCTCGTAGGCAATCAGCCCCAGCATTTT.

This clonotype was seen more than once but under ten times. The V and J genes are TRBV6-5 and TRBJ1-1; D gene uncertain. Germline V gene sequence: CDR1 MNHEY, CDR2 SVGAGI. The CDR3 contains 13 residues. Trimming removed 0 bases at V and 7 bases at J, with 9 bases between. Here the CDR3 reads CASSYSRRLEAFF. The CDR3 bases are TGTGCCAGCAGTTACTCGAGACGACTTGAAGCTTTCTTT.

CDR3 coding DNA: TGTGCCAGCATCCCCGGCGTGCGGGGGTCCTACGAGCAGTACTTC. Translated, it gives CASIPGVRGSYEQYF. V gene TRBV12-3 or TRBV12-4 combines with J gene TRBJ2-7, with 7 bases lining up with TRBD2. The CDR3 has 15 amino acids. Trimming at V came to 7 bases and at J to 1 base, leaving 10 bases not matched to a gene.

This clonotype has more than one count but fewer than ten. This chain joins TRBV4-2 and TRBJ2-7; D tentatively fits TRBD1 or TRBD2 (6 bases each). V was trimmed by 4 bases and J by 1 base, leaving 17 bases between them. This CDR3 is built from 16 residues. Germline-derived CDR1 and CDR2 are LGHNA and YNFKEQ. CDR3 loop: CASSPVDGGPSYEQYF. Written as DNA, the CDR3 is TGTGCCAGCAGCCCAGTTGATGGGGGGCCGTCCTACGAGCAGTACTTC.

This clonotype was detected a few times. The chain carries TRBV2 and TRBJ2-3; 8 nucleotides line up with TRBD1. CDR1 SNHLY and CDR2 FYNNEI come from the germline V gene. The CDR3 loop spans 16 amino acids. J gave up 3 bases and V 6 bases, and 11 bases lay outside the gene matches. The CDR3 protein is CASSIRGRTTTDTQYF. In DNA form, the CDR3 reads TGTGCCAGCAGCATCAGGGGGCGTACAACAACAGATACGCAGTATTTT. The full variable domain, in which reference TRBV2 and TRBJ2-3 provide the parts outside the CDR3, is EPEVTQTPSHQVTQMGQEVILRCVPISNHLYFYWYRQILGQKVEFLVSFYNNEISEKSEIFDDQFSVERPDGSNFTLKIRSTKLEDSAMYFCASSIRGRTTTDTQYFGPGTRLTVL.

In its sample, this clonotype was seen once. The J gene is TRBJ1-1, the V gene TRBV30; D call uncertain. This CDR3 contains 14 residues. Trimming removed 0 bases from V and 1 base from J, with 9 bases in between. CDR1 is GTSNPN, CDR2 SVGIG, per germline (reference sequence). Written as DNA, the CDR3 is TGTGCCTGGAGTGTTGGCAGAAAGAACACTGAAGCTTTCTTT. Encoded protein: CAWSVGRKNTEAFF.

In its sample, this clonotype was seen a few times. The rearrangement links TRBV30 to TRBJ1-5; no clear D gene. This CDR3 is built from 14 residues. Germline CDR1 GTSNPN, CDR2 SVGIG (reference sequence). V lost 2 bases and J 3 bases, leaving 11 bases between the germline ends. CDR3 loop: CAWSPGRFNQPQHF. The CDR3 nucleotides read TGTGCCTGGAGTCCCGGACGGTTCAATCAGCCCCAGCATTTT.

The chain uses TRBV7-2 and TRBJ2-7, with TRBD2 matching 7 bases. Germline lookup yields CDR1 SGHTA and CDR2 FQGNSA. The CDR3 consists of 13 residues. V lost 2 bases and J lost 5; bases outside the gene matches: 3. The CDR3 DNA sequence: TGTGCCAGCAGCTTACACCTAGCGGACGAGCAGTACTTC. It yields the protein CASSLHLADEQYF.

This clonotype was seen a few times. The genes are TRBV20-1 and TRBJ1-1; D may be TRBD1 (6 bases). The CDR3 runs to 15 residues. The germline V and J ends were trimmed by 4 bases and 3 bases, with 18 bases remaining between them. Looked up from germline, CDR1 is DFQATT and CDR2 is SNEGSKA (reference sequence). In DNA, the CDR3 is TGCAGTGCTACAAAACCAGGGGCTCGCGACACTGAAGCTTTCTTT. This codes for CSATKPGARDTEAFF.

The sample holds a few counts of this clonotype. The V and J genes are TRBV10-3 and TRBJ1-5; D is perhaps TRBD1 (6 bases). Trimming shortened V by 3 bases and J by 4 bases, and 10 bases separated the two germline ends. Germline loops: CDR1 ENHRY, CDR2 SYGVKD. The CDR3 contains 14 residues. The CDR3 DNA reads TGTGCCATCAGTGATGCGGACAGAAATCAGCCCCAGCATTTT. It is translated as CAISDADRNQPQHF.

The chain recombines TRBV6-5 with TRBJ1-1; possible D gene TRBD1, 5 bases. Germline-derived CDR1 and CDR2 are MNHEY and SVGAGI. This CDR3 spans 14 amino acids. V was cut by 2 bases and J by 5 bases, with 12 bases left in between. This CDR3 is CASSYARAPTEAFF. For the CDR3, the DNA is TGTGCCAGCAGTTACGCCAGGGCCCCAACTGAAGCTTTCTTT.

This clonotype came up a few times. V and J are TRBV11-2 and TRBJ2-2, with D tentatively TRBD2 (5 bases). There are 18 residues in the CDR3. CDR1 and CDR2 (germline): SGHAT, FQNNGV. V was pared by 5 bases and J by 4 bases, with 23 bases between. In DNA form, the CDR3 reads TGTGCCAGCAGCGCAGCCCACCGTTTGAGGGCCAGCACCGGGGAGCTGTTTTTT. Protein product: CASSAAHRLRASTGELFF.

This clonotype was recorded a few times. This chain uses TRBV5-1 with TRBJ2-1; a weak D match, TRBD2 (5 bases). CDR3 length: 14 amino acids. From germline, CDR1 is SGHRS and CDR2 YFSETQ. Trimming took 4 bases from V and 2 from J, leaving 10 bases between them. The CDR3 nucleotides read TGCGCCAGCAGCGAGGGTAAGACCTACAATGAGCAGTTCTTC. Its translation is CASSEGKTYNEQFF. Looking up the rest from reference TRBV5-1 and TRBJ2-1 gives the full variable domain: KAGVTQTPRYLIKTRGQQVTLSCSPISGHRSVSWYQQTPGQGLQFLFEYFSETQRNKGNFPGRFSGRQFSNSRSEMNVSTLELGDSALYLCASSEGKTYNEQFFGPGTRLTVL.

In its sample, this clonotype was seen a few times. V gene TRBV6-1 combines with J gene TRBJ2-2; TRBD2 aligns across 9 bases. Germline CDR1 reads MNHNS; CDR2 reads SASEGT. After removal of 10 bases from V and 5 bases from J, the junction contained 8 bases not matched to a gene. The CDR3 runs to 14 residues. CDR3 amino acids: CATVAGGPTGELFF. The CDR3 region has the DNA TGTGCCACCGTGGCGGGAGGGCCGACCGGGGAGCTGTTTTTT.

The V gene is TRBV29-1, the J gene TRBJ2-5; D might be TRBD1 (6 bases). V dropped 6 bases and J dropped 7 bases, with 21 bases sitting between them. Per the germline V gene, CDR1 is SQVTM and CDR2 is ANQGSEA. There are 14 residues in the CDR3. The CDR3 reads CSVPLGASRVTQYF. CDR3 DNA: TGCAGCGTACCCCTGGGGGCTAGTAGGGTGACCCAGTACTTC.

The J gene is TRBJ2-1, the V gene TRBV24-1; 8 nucleotides align to TRBD1. J gave up 8 bases and V 3 bases, and 8 bases lay outside the gene matches. This CDR3 spans 15 amino acids. Germline values: CDR1 KGHDR, CDR2 SFDVKD. The CDR3 region has the DNA TGTGCCACCAGTGATCCGAGACAGGGGAAGTATGAGCAGTTCTTC. Its protein product is CATSDPRQGKYEQFF.

This clonotype has just a few counts. The CDR3 nucleotides are TGTGCCAGCAGCTTAGCGCCGGGCAGGGGGTGCACCTTC. Encoded protein: CASSLAPGRGCTF. The chain links TRBV7-2 to TRBJ1-2; 7 nucleotides agree with TRBD1. Looked up from germline, CDR1 is SGHTA and CDR2 is FQGNSA. V lost 0 bases and J lost 13; bases outside the gene matches: 8. The CDR3 is made up of 13 amino acids.

This clonotype has a count of ten or more. The CDR3 protein is CAISPGGMDIQYF. The CDR3, as DNA: TGTGCCATCAGCCCAGGGGGCATGGACATTCAGTACTTC. The chain carries TRBV10-3 and TRBJ2-4, with 8 bases matching TRBD1. The CDR3 totals 13 residues. Germline trimming cut 6 bases from V and 8 bases from J; bases unmatched to any gene: 6. Germline CDR1 and CDR2: ENHRY and SYGVKD.

The table lists this clonotype with many counts. The chain joins TRBV3-1 to TRBJ2-1; D not certain. The V gene lost 0 bases and the J gene lost 6 bases, with 9 bases spanning the gap. This CDR3 comprises 14 residues. The germline V gene encodes CDR1 LGHDT and CDR2 YNNKEL (reference sequence). The CDR3 is CASSQDSTVNEQFF. The CDR3 nucleotides read TGTGCCAGCAGCCAAGATAGTACTGTCAATGAGCAGTTCTTC.

This clonotype showed up many times. V usage is TRBV5-1 and J usage is TRBJ2-2; 7 bases are shared with TRBD2. V trimming: 4 bases; J trimming: 3 bases; junction bases outside the gene matches: 6. CDR3 length: 15 amino acids. Germline assignment: CDR1 SGHRS and CDR2 YFSETQ. CDR3: CASSPFAGDTGELFF. CDR3 bases: TGCGCCAGCAGCCCTTTCGCGGGAGACACCGGGGAGCTGTTTTTT. Looking up the rest from reference TRBV5-1 and TRBJ2-2 gives the full variable domain: KAGVTQTPRYLIKTRGQQVTLSCSPISGHRSVSWYQQTPGQGLQFLFEYFSETQRNKGNFPGRFSGRQFSNSRSEMNVSTLELGDSALYLCASSPFAGDTGELFFGEGSRLTVL.

This clonotype was counted only a few times. The genes are TRBV11-1 and TRBJ2-3, with TRBD1 matching 7 bases. Germline V lookup: CDR1 SGHAT, CDR2 FQDESV (reference sequence). V lost 5 bases to trimming and J lost 0 bases; unmatched junction nucleotides: 11. The CDR3 contains 17 residues. For the CDR3, the DNA is TGTGCCAGCAGCCAGAGGCTGGGGGACAGCAGCACAGATACGCAGTATTTT. Amino acids: CASSQRLGDSSTDTQYF.

This rearrangement joins TRBV3-1 to TRBJ2-3, with 8 nucleotides matching TRBD2. Per the germline V gene, CDR1 is LGHDT and CDR2 is YNNKEL (reference sequence). The length of the CDR3 is 15 residues. V trimming: 4 bases; J trimming: 3 bases; junction bases outside the gene matches: 6. The CDR3 protein is CASSPRAGVTDTQYF. The CDR3 DNA reads as TGTGCCAGCAGCCCACGAGCGGGAGTTACAGATACGCAGTATTTT.

The table lists this clonotype with a few counts. V gene TRBV9 combines with J gene TRBJ1-5; D is undetermined. The germline gives CDR1 SGDLS, CDR2 YYNGEE. Trimming left V 0 bases short and J 4 bases short, with 8 bases between. This CDR3 comprises 14 residues. CDR3 coding DNA: TGTGCCAGCAGCGTAGGTCCGGGGAATCAGCCCCAGCATTTT. It is translated as CASSVGPGNQPQHF. The whole variable domain, filled in from reference TRBV9 and TRBJ1-5, reads DSGVTQTPKHLITATGQRVTLRCSPRSGDLSVYWYQQSLDQGLQFLIQYYNGEERAKGNILERFSAQQFPDLHSELNLSSLELGDSALYFCASSVGPGNQPQHFGDGTRLSIL.

This clonotype was detected a few times. This chain uses TRBV12-3 or TRBV12-4 with TRBJ1-1, with D uncertain. Trimming took 3 bases from V and 6 from J, leaving 8 bases between them. This CDR3 contains 12 residues. In nucleotides, the CDR3 is TGTGCCAGCAGTTTGAGGATGCCTGAAGCTTTCTTT. Protein sequence: CASSLRMPEAFF.

This clonotype has ten or more counts. J is TRBJ1-4 and V is TRBV7-9; 11 bases are a match to TRBD1. The CDR3 has 14 amino acids. Trimming cost V 4 bases and J 7 bases; bases outside gene matches: 2. Germline V gives CDR1 SEHNR, CDR2 FQNEAQ (reference sequence). The CDR3, as DNA: TGTGCCAGCAGCTCGGACAGGGGGCTTGAAAAACTGTTTTTT. This codes for CASSSDRGLEKLFF.

This clonotype was recorded many times. The genes are TRBV12-3 or TRBV12-4 and TRBJ2-7, with 10 bases fitting TRBD2. V trimming: 1 base; J trimming: 12 bases; junction bases outside the gene matches: 0. This CDR3 is 11 amino acids long. The CDR3 DNA sequence: TGTGCCAGCAGTTTAGGACTAGCGGGGTACTTC. Translating gives CASSLGLAGYF.

Concerning this clonotype itself: The conserved phenylalanine or tryptophan normally closing the CDR3 is absent here, so this likely arose from a read error. The chain couples TRBV28 to TRBJ1-2; D gene uncertain. V gave up 5 bases and J gave up 4 bases, with 8 bases separating them. This CDR3 spans 12 amino acids. Germline CDR1 MDHEN, CDR2 SYDVKM. The CDR3 region has the DNA TGTGCCAGCAGTCCCCGGTCCTATGGCTACACCTTG. It is translated as CASSPRSYGYTL.

This clonotype was detected a few times. The CDR3 reads CASSLDGSQYEQYF. The DNA for the CDR3 is TGTGCCAGCAGCTTGGACGGGAGTCAGTACGAGCAGTACTTC. V is TRBV7-9 and J is TRBJ2-7, with a possible D match to TRBD2 (6 bases). CDR3 length: 14 residues. CDR1 and CDR2 (germline): SEHNR, FQNEAQ (reference sequence). V lost 3 bases and J 4 bases, leaving 13 bases between the germline ends.